This is a list of T cell receptor beta chains from one sample in a study of beta chain features in type 1 diabetes. The assay was immunoSEQ multiplex PCR, and TCRdb's table has in-frame clones only and misses some. The sample yields approximately 280,000 clones, approximately 15% seen once. The sample comprised naive CD4+ T cells from blood. Receptor source: a man younger than 35 with type 1 diabetes. Each CDR3 is given with its conserved first and last residue. The order of the fields is V gene, D gene, clone size, J gene, CDR3 protein, CDR3 DNA. The D gene is left open where the match is weak. Not all rows give a size; the values are once, few, many and, for expanded clones, a class.

TRBV29-1	NA	few	TRBJ1-3	CSVESLSGNTIYF	TGCAGCGTTGAGTCCCTCTCTGGAAACACCATATATTTT
TRBV19	TRBD1	NA	TRBJ1-2	CASSIQGAHYGYTF	TGTGCCAGTAGTATTCAGGGGGCACACTATGGCTACACCTTC
TRBV7-2	TRBD2	once	TRBJ2-5	CASSFSGGVGETQYF	TGTGCCAGCAGCTTCAGCGGGGGGGTGGGAGAGACCCAGTACTTC
TRBV11-2	NA	few	TRBJ2-6	CASSFRRGAGANVLTF	TGTGCCAGCAGCTTTCGGCGGGGAGCTGGGGCCAACGTCCTGACTTTC
TRBV2	TRBD2	few	TRBJ2-5	CASSDVAGGQETQYF	TGTGCCAGCAGTGATGTGGCGGGGGGCCAAGAGACCCAGTACTTC
TRBV4-1	NA	few	TRBJ2-5	CASSQDRAGGETQYF	TGCGCCAGCAGCCAAGATCGGGCAGGGGGGGAGACCCAGTACTTC
TRBV18	TRBD2	few	TRBJ2-1	CASSPRSGRSNEQFF	TGTGCCAGCTCACCACGGAGCGGGAGGTCAAATGAGCAGTTCTTC
TRBV27	NA	NA	TRBJ2-7	CASSSHGLSPGEQYF	TGTGCCAGCAGTTCCCACGGCCTAAGCCCCGGGGAGCAGTACTTC
TRBV19	NA	NA	TRBJ1-5	CASSNGGAIQPQHF	TGTGCCAGTAGTAACGGAGGGGCGATCCAGCCCCAGCATTTT
TRBV11-2	TRBD2	few	TRBJ2-2	CASSNPWTSGTGELFF	TGTGCCAGCAGTAACCCTTGGACTAGCGGAACCGGGGAGCTGTTTTTT
TRBV30	TRBD2	NA	TRBJ2-7	CAWTGGGNEQYF	TGTGCCTGGACAGGCGGGGGGAACGAGCAGTACTTC
TRBV10-3	NA	NA	TRBJ2-3	CAISVRRTFSTDTQYF	TGTGCCATCAGTGTTCGCCGCACATTCAGCACAGATACGCAGTATTTT
TRBV9	NA	few	TRBJ2-3	CASSVRQATDTQYF	TGTGCCAGCAGCGTCCGACAGGCCACAGATACGCAGTATTTT
TRBV5-1	NA	few	TRBJ2-1	CASSLGAYEQFF	TGCGCCAGCAGCTTGGGAGCCTATGAGCAGTTCTTC
TRBV25-1	TRBD2	few	TRBJ2-6	CASSEWSGSAGANVLTF	TGTGCCAGCAGTGAATGGAGCGGGAGTGCTGGGGCCAACGTCCTGACTTTC
TRBV2	TRBD2	few	TRBJ2-3	CASRETSGSWADTQYF	TGTGCCAGCAGGGAGACTAGCGGGAGTTGGGCAGATACGCAGTATTTT
TRBV5-1	TRBD1	NA	TRBJ1-4	CASSSPTGGRFEKLFF	TGCGCCAGCAGCTCACCGACAGGGGGCCGGTTTGAAAAACTGTTTTTT
TRBV5-1	NA	NA	TRBJ2-5	CASRPDQETQYF	TGCGCCAGCAGACCGGACCAAGAGACCCAGTACTTC
TRBV7-9	NA	NA	TRBJ2-3	CASSFGTAGDTQYF	TGTGCCAGCAGCTTCGGGACTGCCGGGGATACGCAGTATTTT
TRBV30	NA	NA	TRBJ2-7	CAWSTLREQYF	TGTGCCTGGAGTACCCTCCGCGAGCAGTACTTC
TRBV18	NA	few	TRBJ2-1	CASSPRGRATWYNEQFF	TGTGCCAGCTCACCACGAGGGCGCGCTACCTGGTACAATGAGCAGTTCTTC
TRBV6-6	NA	few	TRBJ2-5	CASRRGDRTYQETQYF	TGTGCCAGCAGACGGGGGGACAGGACGTACCAAGAGACCCAGTACTTC
TRBV19	NA	few	TRBJ2-7	CASSIRDTTYEQYF	TGTGCCAGTAGTATCCGGGACACTACCTACGAGCAGTACTTC
TRBV5-5	NA	few	TRBJ2-1	CASSLGANGNEQFF	TGTGCCAGCAGCTTAGGAGCGAACGGAAATGAGCAGTTCTTC
TRBV5-1	TRBD2	few	TRBJ2-3	CASSKTSGRGTDTQYF	TGCGCCAGCAGCAAGACTAGCGGGAGGGGCACAGATACGCAGTATTTT
TRBV6-1	TRBD2	NA	TRBJ2-7	CASLVTSGNLREQYF	TGTGCCAGCCTGGTCACTAGCGGGAACCTCCGCGAGCAGTACTTC
TRBV27	TRBD1	few	TRBJ1-3	CASSPPTGPVNTIYF	TGTGCCAGCAGTCCCCCGACAGGGCCGGTAAACACCATATATTTT
TRBV2	TRBD2	NA	TRBJ2-1	CASSDASGGNEQFF	TGTGCCAGCAGTGATGCAAGCGGGGGCAATGAGCAGTTCTTC
TRBV18	NA	NA	TRBJ2-7	CASSPGPEYEQYF	TGTGCCAGCTCACCAGGGCCGGAATACGAGCAGTACTTC
TRBV15	TRBD1	few	TRBJ2-7	CATSPRTGDHEQYF	TGTGCCACCAGCCCTCGGACAGGGGATCACGAGCAGTACTTC
TRBV19	NA	NA	TRBJ2-1	CASSTSRQRFEQFF	TGTGCCAGTAGTACCAGCCGACAGCGTTTTGAGCAGTTCTTC
TRBV7-6	TRBD1	few	TRBJ2-3	CASSFGQGTDTQYF	TGTGCCAGCAGCTTCGGACAGGGGACAGATACGCAGTATTTT
TRBV29-1	NA	NA	TRBJ1-1	CSVAGIYTEAFF	TGCAGCGTTGCCGGGATTTACACTGAAGCTTTCTTT
TRBV7-8	NA	few	TRBJ2-3	CASSATGASTDTQYF	TGTGCCAGCAGTGCGACAGGCGCCAGCACAGATACGCAGTATTTT
TRBV6-5	TRBD1	NA	TRBJ2-7	CASSYRGTAQGQYF	TGTGCCAGCAGTTACCGTGGGACAGCCCAGGGGCAGTACTTC